What follows are 31 T cell receptor beta chains derived from one specimen sequenced in a study of cytomegalovirus exposure and HLA in healthy donors. Produced via immunoSEQ multiplex PCR; TCRdb's table is partial and in-frame only. The sample has around 150,000 clones; 85% are singletons. The sequenced material came from PBMCs. Every receptor here comes from a man aged 30 to 39 in good health and CMV-seropositive.

The gene calls are TRBV27 and TRBJ2-5; D possibly corresponds to TRBD2 (6 bases). Germline V gives CDR1 MNHEY, CDR2 SMNVEV (reference sequence). V gave up 2 bases and J gave up 5 bases, with 15 bases separating them. The CDR3 loop spans 15 amino acids. The CDR3 region has the DNA TGTGCCAGCAGTTTAGTCGAACGGGCGGGGGAGACCCAGTACTTC. Amino acid sequence: CASSLVERAGETQYF.

The V and J genes are TRBV5-6 and TRBJ2-1; 7 bases are shared with TRBD1. This CDR3 is built from 15 residues. Germline values: CDR1 SGHDT, CDR2 YYEEEE. Trimming took 2 bases from V and 3 from J; bases not matched to a gene: 5. This CDR3 is CASSFDRVFYNEQFF. In nucleotides, the CDR3 is TGTGCCAGCAGCTTTGACAGGGTTTTCTACAATGAGCAGTTCTTC.

A few counts support this clone. The genes are TRBV10-2 and TRBJ2-7; TRBD2 matches 8 bases. The CDR3 length is 14 residues. The V segment lost 8 bases and the J segment 0 bases; nucleotides outside the gene matches: 6. Germline CDR1 and CDR2: WSHSY and SAAADI. The CDR3 DNA reads TGCGCCAGCCGCGGGGGGCGAAGCTCCTACGAGCAGTACTTC. Translated: CASRGGRSSYEQYF.

This chain uses TRBV4-2 with TRBJ2-4, with 8 positions matching TRBD2. Germline V gene lookup returns CDR1 LGHNA and CDR2 YNFKEQ. The CDR3 runs to 17 residues. Unmatched junction bases numbered 5, after V lost 1 base and J lost 0 bases. CDR3 sequence (DNA): TGTGCCAGCAGCCAAGTTTCACGGGGGGGAGCCAAAAACATTCAGTACTTC. It codes for CASSQVSRGGAKNIQYF.

The chain recombines TRBV6-5 with TRBJ2-3; 13 positions match TRBD2. The CDR3 covers 15 residues. V lost 6 bases, J lost 7 bases, and 7 bases stayed unmatched. Germline V gives CDR1 MNHEY, CDR2 SVGAGI. CDR3 region: CASSLLAGGPNTQYF. In nucleotides, the CDR3 is TGTGCCAGCAGCTTACTAGCGGGGGGGCCTAATACGCAGTATTTT.

The genes are TRBV7-2 and TRBJ1-5; weak D call: TRBD1 (5 bases). The germline CDR1 and CDR2 sequences are SGHTA and FQGNSA. The CDR3 contains 15 residues. Deletions cut 6 bases from V and 7 bases from J, with 19 bases between. CDR3 coding DNA: TGTGCCAGCAGGCCGCAGGGTAGTGTAGGGCAGCCCCAGCATTTT. It translates to CASRPQGSVGQPQHF.

The chain uses TRBV7-9 and TRBJ2-2; TRBD2 agrees at 9 bases. The germline V gene has CDR1 SEHNR and CDR2 FQNEAQ (reference sequence). The CDR3 loop spans 14 amino acids. Trimming took 6 bases from V and 6 from J; bases not matched to a gene: 5. Here the CDR3 DNA reads TGTGCCAGCAGTTTCGGACTAGCGCCCGGGGAGCTGTTTTTT. Amino acid sequence: CASSFGLAPGELFF.

The CDR3 nucleotides are TGTGCCAGCAGCTTAGATCAGGGTTGGCGGGAGCAGTACTTC. Protein product: CASSLDQGWREQYF. V is TRBV11-2 and J is TRBJ2-7; TRBD1 might be the D (5 bases). V lost 0 bases and J 7 bases, leaving 13 bases between the germline ends. This CDR3 comprises 14 residues. CDR1 is SGHAT and CDR2 is FQNNGV in the germline V gene. Together with reference TRBV11-2 and TRBJ2-7, the CDR3 gives the full variable domain: EAGVAQSPRYKIIEKRQSVAFWCNPISGHATLYWYQQILGQGPKLLIQFQNNGVVDDSQLPKDRFSAERLKGVDSTLKIQPAKLEDSAVYLCASSLDQGWREQYFGPGTRLTVT.

The V gene is TRBV4-1, the J gene TRBJ2-7; D gene uncertain. V lost 1 base, J lost 1 base, and 11 bases lay in between. The germline CDR1 and CDR2 sequences are MGHRA and YSYEKL. This CDR3 comprises 15 residues. This CDR3 is CASSQVIGSSYEQYF. The CDR3 region has the DNA TGCGCCAGCAGCCAAGTTATCGGTTCATCCTACGAGCAGTACTTC.

V usage is TRBV4-3 and J usage is TRBJ2-3, with D uncertain. Trimming took off 2 bases at V and 2 bases at J, with 20 bases between the two ends. Germline CDR1 reads LGHNA; CDR2 reads YSLEER. The CDR3 loop spans 18 amino acids. For the CDR3, the DNA is TGCGCCAGCAGCCAAAGAAGTTTGCGATTTTCTTACACAGATACGCAGTATTTT. Its translation is CASSQRSLRFSYTDTQYF.

The rearrangement joins TRBV10-3 to TRBJ1-1; tentatively, D is TRBD1 (5 bases). This CDR3 has 14 residues. Looked up from germline, CDR1 is ENHRY and CDR2 is SYGVKD. Deletions cut 5 bases from V and 0 bases from J, with 10 bases between. This chain's CDR3 is CAISPTGLNTEAFF. CDR3 bases: TGTGCCATCAGTCCCACAGGACTGAACACTGAAGCTTTCTTT.

DNA for the CDR3: TGTGCCAGCTCACCTACAGGGGGCGATAACTATGGCTACACCTTC. Amino acid sequence: CASSPTGGDNYGYTF. The chain is built from TRBV18 and TRBJ1-2; 9 nucleotides agree with TRBD1. Trimming at V came to 3 bases and at J to 1 base, leaving 3 bases not matched to a gene. Germline V gene sequence: CDR1 KGHSH, CDR2 LQKENI. The CDR3 totals 15 residues.

The chain links TRBV2 to TRBJ2-4, with D tentatively TRBD1 (6 bases). Germline V gives CDR1 SNHLY, CDR2 FYNNEI. The CDR3 has 14 residues. With 7 bases removed from V and 5 bases from J, the gap between germline ends came to 15 bases. The CDR3 nucleotides are TGTGCCAGCATTGGGCAGGGGCGCCAAAACATTCAGTACTTC. Its translation: CASIGQGRQNIQYF.

The V and J genes are TRBV7-3 and TRBJ2-1; D not certain. Germline loops: CDR1 SGHTA, CDR2 FQGTGA. The CDR3 sequence is 15 residues long. V was trimmed by 1 base and J by 0 bases, leaving 7 bases between them. This CDR3 reads CASSLKTSSYNEQFF. For the CDR3, the DNA is TGTGCCAGCAGCTTAAAGACATCCTCCTACAATGAGCAGTTCTTC.

This chain links TRBV5-8 with TRBJ1-4; tentative D call: TRBD1 (6 bases). Between the trimmed V and J ends, which lost 3 bases and 6 bases, there was a span of 15 bases. Germline CDR1 reads SGHTS; CDR2 reads YDEGEE. The CDR3 length is 15 residues. The CDR3 here is CASSYRGQGDEKLFF. The CDR3 region has the DNA TGTGCCAGCAGCTACCGGGGACAAGGGGATGAAAAACTGTTTTTT.

The chain recombines TRBV6-5 with TRBJ1-4, with TRBD1 as a possible D gene (5 bases). Between the trimmed V and J ends, which lost 2 bases and 0 bases, there was a span of 10 bases. CDR1 MNHEY and CDR2 SVGAGI come from the germline V gene. The CDR3 sequence is 16 residues long. DNA of the CDR3: TGTGCCAGCAGTTACGTGGGGGGGGCAACTAATGAAAAACTGTTTTTT. Translation gives CASSYVGGATNEKLFF.

J is TRBJ2-1 and V is TRBV9; 9 nucleotides line up with TRBD1. Unmatched junction bases numbered 7, after V lost 4 bases and J lost 2 bases. Germline lookup yields CDR1 SGDLS and CDR2 YYNGEE. This CDR3 is built from 16 residues. CDR3 sequence reads: CASSPRDRVPYNEQFF. CDR3 sequence (DNA): TGTGCCAGCAGCCCCCGGGACAGGGTGCCCTACAATGAGCAGTTCTTC.

The CDR3 nucleotides read TGTGCCAGCAGCCCCGGGCAGGGGATCGGGAACTATGGCTACACCTTC. Translating gives CASSPGQGIGNYGYTF. The genes are TRBV5-5 and TRBJ1-2; tentative D call: TRBD1 (6 bases). This CDR3 comprises 16 residues. Looked up from germline, CDR1 is SGHKS and CDR2 is YYEKEE (reference sequence). Trimming left V 4 bases short and J 2 bases short, with 18 bases between.

This clone was seen a few times. The chain links TRBV5-1 to TRBJ1-2; the match to TRBD1 covers 8 bases. The J segment lost 8 bases and the V segment lost 6 bases, leaving 6 bases of the junction unmatched. Looked up from germline, CDR1 is SGHRS and CDR2 is YFSETQ. The CDR3 covers 12 residues. The CDR3 bases are TGCGCCAGCACAAGGACAGGGAAAGGCTACACCTTC. Protein product: CASTRTGKGYTF.

J is TRBJ2-7 and V is TRBV6-5; the D gene is possibly TRBD1 (5 bases). This CDR3 comprises 14 residues. V was trimmed by 6 bases and J by 2 bases, leaving 14 bases between them. Germline values: CDR1 MNHEY, CDR2 SVGAGI. In nucleotides, the CDR3 is TGTGCCAGCAGACGGACAAGGTTCACCTACGAGCAGTACTTC. Residues: CASRRTRFTYEQYF.

The chain links TRBV6-1 to TRBJ1-1; 7 nucleotides line up with TRBD1. The CDR3 covers 15 residues. Looked up from germline, CDR1 is MNHNS and CDR2 is SASEGT. V gave up 2 bases and J gave up 3 bases; unmatched junction bases: 6. CDR3: CASSEYRGTYTEAFF. Here the CDR3 DNA reads TGTGCCAGCAGTGAATACAGGGGAACTTACACTGAAGCTTTCTTT.

V and J are TRBV6-5 and TRBJ2-3; 7 positions match TRBD1. CDR3 length: 15 amino acids. J lost 3 bases, V lost 2 bases, and 5 bases had no gene match. Germline values: CDR1 MNHEY, CDR2 SVGAGI. CDR3 in amino acids: CASSYRQGRTDTQYF. The DNA for the CDR3 is TGTGCCAGCAGTTACCGACAGGGCCGGACAGATACGCAGTATTTT.

V usage is TRBV4-3 and J usage is TRBJ2-2; 7 nucleotides align to TRBD2. There are 18 residues in the CDR3. Germline V gene lookup returns CDR1 LGHNA and CDR2 YSLEER. V dropped 0 bases and J dropped 2; count of bases not matched to a gene: 9. The CDR3 protein is CASSQDRGSGPNTGELFF. DNA for the CDR3: TGCGCCAGCAGCCAAGATCGTGGTAGCGGGCCTAACACCGGGGAGCTGTTTTTT.

This chain joins TRBV4-3 and TRBJ2-3, with 12 bases lining up with TRBD1. Trimming removed 3 bases from V and 7 bases from J; junction bases left unmatched: 5. This CDR3 has 15 amino acids. CDR1 and CDR2 from the germline V gene are LGHNA and YSLEER. CDR3 bases: TGCGCCAGCAGCCAGGGGGACAGGGGGCAAAATACGCAGTATTTT. Its translation: CASSQGDRGQNTQYF.

This clone was seen a handful of times. The chain uses TRBV7-9 and TRBJ1-1; tentative D call: TRBD1 (6 bases). V was clipped by 5 bases and J by 0 bases, with 25 bases between them. Germline V gene sequence: CDR1 SEHNR, CDR2 FQNEAQ (reference sequence). The CDR3 contains 19 residues. In DNA, the CDR3 is TGTGCCAGCAGCCGTGCTTTGCGTCGGGGGGCCGGGATGAACACTGAAGCTTTCTTT. Translating it yields CASSRALRRGAGMNTEAFF.

This chain uses TRBV7-8 with TRBJ1-2; 8 bases agree with TRBD1. J gave up 7 bases and V 5 bases, and 12 bases lay outside the gene matches. There are 15 residues in the CDR3. CDR1 and CDR2 from the germline V gene are SGHVS and FQNEAQ. CDR3 nucleotide sequence: TGTGCCAGCAGCCCAGCATCCCCAGGGGGCGGTGGCTACACCTTC. Translation: CASSPASPGGGGYTF.

Concerning this clone itself: At one end the junction does not follow the germline gene, possibly because of a read error. V usage is TRBV30 and J usage is TRBJ1-1, with D perhaps matching TRBD1 (6 bases). This CDR3 is 13 amino acids long. Germline CDR1 GTSNPN, CDR2 SVGIG (reference sequence). CDR3 DNA: TGTGCCTGGACGGGACAATTGAACACTGAAACTTTCTTT. This translates into CAWTGQLNTETFF.

The chain couples TRBV11-2 to TRBJ1-2; 8 bases agree with TRBD1. Germline trimming cut 0 bases from V and 6 bases from J; bases unmatched to any gene: 0. The CDR3 contains 13 residues. Germline CDR1 reads SGHAT; CDR2 reads FQNNGV. The CDR3 nucleotides are TGTGCCAGCAGCTTAGACAGGGGGCATGGCTACACCTTC. Translation gives CASSLDRGHGYTF.

Note on this clone: The same CDR3 is also encoded by other DNA sequences in this sample. V is TRBV7-9 and J is TRBJ2-5, with 7 bases that match TRBD2. Germline V gives CDR1 SEHNR, CDR2 FQNEAQ (reference sequence). V lost 2 bases to trimming and J lost 4 bases; unmatched junction nucleotides: 1. CDR3 length: 13 residues. The CDR3 nucleotides read TGTGCCAGCAGCTTAACGGGGGGAGAGACCCAGTACTTC. Its translation is CASSLTGGETQYF.

This clone was found a few times. The V call is TRBV7-9, the J call TRBJ2-7; D remains unclear. The V gene's germline CDR1 is SEHNR and CDR2 FQNEAQ (reference sequence). V dropped 5 bases and J dropped 5 bases, with 22 bases sitting between them. The CDR3 spans 16 residues. As DNA, the CDR3 is TGTGCCAGCAGCCCCGAAAGACTGCCCTTAATGGACGAGCAGTACTTC. Its translation is CASSPERLPLMDEQYF.

The chain carries TRBV13 and TRBJ2-7; D gene uncertain. Germline CDR1 PRHDT, CDR2 FYEKMQ (reference sequence). Deletions cut 5 bases from V and 0 bases from J, with 11 bases between. This CDR3 comprises 14 residues. As DNA, the CDR3 is TGTGCCAGCAGCCTTCGACTTTCCTCCTACGAGCAGTACTTC. As protein: CASSLRLSSYEQYF. Full variable domain (missing parts from reference TRBV13 and TRBJ2-7): AAGVIQSPRHLIKEKRETATLKCYPIPRHDTVYWYQQGPGQDPQFLISFYEKMQSDKGSIPDRFSAQQFSDYHSELNMSSLELGDSALYFCASSLRLSSYEQYFGPGTRLTVT.